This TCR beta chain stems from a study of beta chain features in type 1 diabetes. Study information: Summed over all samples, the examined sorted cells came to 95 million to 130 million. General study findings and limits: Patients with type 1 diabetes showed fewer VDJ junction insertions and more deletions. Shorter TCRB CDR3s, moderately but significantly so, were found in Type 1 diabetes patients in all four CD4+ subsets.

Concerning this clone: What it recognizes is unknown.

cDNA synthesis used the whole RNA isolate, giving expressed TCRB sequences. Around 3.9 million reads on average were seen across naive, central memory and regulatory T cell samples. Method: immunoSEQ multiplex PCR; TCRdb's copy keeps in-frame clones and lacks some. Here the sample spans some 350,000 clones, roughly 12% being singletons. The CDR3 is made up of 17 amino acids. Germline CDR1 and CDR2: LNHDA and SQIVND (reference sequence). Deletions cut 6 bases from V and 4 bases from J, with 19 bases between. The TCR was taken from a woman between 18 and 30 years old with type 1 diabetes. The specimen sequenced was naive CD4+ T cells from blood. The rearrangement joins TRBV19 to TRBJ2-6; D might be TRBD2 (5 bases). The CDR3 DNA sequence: TGTGCCAGTAGCCCAGGAGGCATTTCGAGGGGGGCCAACGTCCTGACTTTC. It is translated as CASSPGGISRGANVLTF. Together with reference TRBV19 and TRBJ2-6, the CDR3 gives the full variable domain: DGGITQSPKYLFRKEGQNVTLSCEQNLNHDAMYWYRQDPGQGLRLIYYSQIVNDFQKGDIAEGYSVSREKKESFPLTVTSAQKNPTAFYLCASSPGGISRGANVLTFGAGSRLTVL.